A single sample is the source of the 19 T cell receptor beta chains below, sequenced in a study of T-cell reconstitution after alpha-beta-depleted transplantation in children. Unique molecular identifiers featured in how the TCRbeta library was prepared. Via MiXCR, TCRdb re-called the PCR reads, giving one row per CDR3 protein. In the table there are about 1,000,000 distinct CDR3 sequences, less than 30% of which are singletons. This specimen consisted of PBMCs, mostly from graft donor cells, obtained 360 days after TCRalphabeta/CD19-depleted stem cell transplant. These receptors originate from a boy in the first two years of life who had a stem cell transplant for SCID, so the T cells may come from the graft donor.

This chain joins TRBV27 and TRBJ2-4; D remains unclear. The length of the CDR3 is 13 residues. The V end lost 5 bases, the J end lost 6 bases, and 11 bases lay between the germline ends. Germline V gene data show CDR1 as MNHEY and CDR2 as SMNVEV (reference sequence). CDR3 sequence: CASSPGVGNIQYF. Here the CDR3 DNA reads TGTGCCAGCAGTCCAGGTGTCGGAAACATTCAGTACTTC.

This clonotype was counted ten times or more. This chain connects TRBV15 to TRBJ1-1; D call uncertain. V lost 1 base and J 4 bases, leaving 13 bases between the germline ends. The CDR3 has 15 residues. Germline CDR1 and CDR2: LNHNV and YYDKDF (reference sequence). The DNA of the CDR3 is TGTGCCACCAGCAGAGGCGGCCGGAGTCGCACTGAAGCTTTCTTT. Its protein product is CATSRGGRSRTEAFF.

The V gene is TRBV28, the J gene TRBJ2-2, with D tentatively TRBD1 (6 bases). CDR1 and CDR2 from the germline V gene are MDHEN and SYDVKM. V lost 6 bases, J lost 1 base, and 12 bases lay in between. The CDR3 consists of 15 residues. DNA for the CDR3: TGTGCCAGCAGAACCGGGACAATGAACACCGGGGAGCTGTTTTTT. Translated, it gives CASRTGTMNTGELFF.

The chain combines TRBV5-1 with TRBJ2-3; 11 bases map to TRBD2. Germline trimming cut 4 bases from V and 2 bases from J; bases unmatched to any gene: 6. The CDR3 is made up of 16 amino acids. Germline loops: CDR1 SGHRS, CDR2 YFSETQ. The CDR3 spells CASSAGTSGFTDTQYF. As DNA, the CDR3 is TGCGCCAGCAGCGCAGGGACTAGCGGCTTCACAGATACGCAGTATTTT.

A few counts support this clonotype. J is TRBJ2-2 and V is TRBV12-3 or TRBV12-4; a possible D gene is TRBD2 (6 bases). The V end lost 2 bases, the J end lost 6 bases, and 16 bases lay between the germline ends. CDR3 length: 16 amino acids. The CDR3 coding sequence is TGTGCCAGCAGTTTACGACCGGGACTTCACGCCGGGGAGCTGTTTTTT. Its protein is CASSLRPGLHAGELFF.

The gene calls are TRBV7-9 and TRBJ1-1, with D perhaps matching TRBD1 (6 bases). Trimming stripped 4 bases from V and 4 bases from J, with 13 bases between. The CDR3 consists of 14 residues. The germline V gene has CDR1 SEHNR and CDR2 FQNEAQ (reference sequence). The CDR3 nucleotides are TGTGCCAGCAGCTCGAGGGGGAGCGGCACTGAAGCTTTCTTT. Its translation: CASSSRGSGTEAFF. Supplemented by reference TRBV7-9 and TRBJ1-1, the full variable domain reads DTGVSQNPRHKITKRGQNVTFRCDPISEHNRLYWYRQTLGQGPEFLTYFQNEAQLEKSRLLSDRFSAERPKGSFSTLEIQRTEQGDSAMYLCASSSRGSGTEAFFGQGTRLTVV.

This clonotype was counted only a few times. The chain carries TRBV29-1 and TRBJ1-5; tentatively, D is TRBD1 (6 bases). This CDR3 is built from 12 residues. Trimming shortened V by 6 bases and J by 4 bases, and 10 bases separated the two germline ends. Germline V CDR1 and CDR2: SQVTM, ANQGSEA. The CDR3 DNA is TGCAGCGTCTTAACAGGGAATCAGCCCCAGCATTTT. Residues: CSVLTGNQPQHF.

The chain carries TRBV19 and TRBJ1-5, with no clear D. CDR1 and CDR2 from the germline V gene are LNHDA and SQIVND (reference sequence). V lost 3 bases and J lost 1, with 16 bases in between. The CDR3 runs 17 residues. CDR3 DNA sequence: TGTGCCAGTAGTATCGAGGTAGGGAAGGGAAGCAATCAGCCCCAGCATTTT. This sequence encodes CASSIEVGKGSNQPQHF.

V is TRBV6-1 and J is TRBJ2-3; TRBD2 agrees at 7 bases. Germline V lookup: CDR1 MNHNS, CDR2 SASEGT. V was pared by 5 bases and J by 6 bases, with 11 bases of the junction left unmatched. CDR3 length: 15 residues. The CDR3 is CASSRWPSGSDTQYF. The CDR3 DNA sequence: TGTGCCAGCAGTCGGTGGCCTAGCGGTTCGGATACGCAGTATTTT.

The rearrangement links TRBV6-5 to TRBJ1-5; 10 positions match TRBD1. Germline V gives CDR1 MNHEY, CDR2 SVGAGI. The CDR3 is 15 residues long. J lost 7 bases, V lost 2 bases, and 5 bases had no gene match. The CDR3 is CASSYGGTGVQPQHF. The CDR3 DNA sequence: TGTGCCAGCAGTTACGGAGGGACAGGGGTACAGCCCCAGCATTTT.

This chain connects TRBV29-1 to TRBJ1-4, with TRBD1 as a possible D gene (6 bases). This CDR3 is 12 amino acids long. Per the germline V gene, CDR1 is SQVTM and CDR2 is ANQGSEA. Trimming pared 4 bases from V and 6 bases from J, leaving 9 bases between. The CDR3 DNA reads as TGCAGCGTTGCAGGGGCGGATGAAAAACTGTTTTTT. Translated: CSVAGADEKLFF.

This clonotype occurred a few times. This chain links TRBV2 with TRBJ2-1, with D possibly matching TRBD2 (5 bases). In germline, CDR1 is SNHLY, CDR2 FYNNEI. V lost 3 bases to trimming and J lost 2 bases, with 11 bases between them. The CDR3 spans 15 residues. This chain's CDR3 is CASSEVASPYNEQFF. The CDR3 DNA sequence: TGTGCCAGCAGTGAGGTAGCTAGCCCCTACAATGAGCAGTTCTTC.

The chain has TRBV12-3 or TRBV12-4 and TRBJ2-5; D call uncertain. The CDR3 loop spans 14 amino acids. V was trimmed by 1 base and J by 5 bases, leaving 11 bases between them. The CDR3: CASSLDLAVETQYF. The CDR3 DNA reads as TGTGCCAGCAGTTTAGACTTGGCCGTGGAGACCCAGTACTTC.

The chain has TRBV7-2 and TRBJ2-7, with 8 bases aligning to TRBD2. J lost 1 base, V lost 3 bases, and 5 bases had no gene match. Per germline, CDR1 SGHTA and CDR2 FQGNSA. This CDR3 region has 15 residues. The CDR3 region is CASSFGRGESYEQYF. Written as DNA, the CDR3 is TGTGCCAGCAGCTTCGGGCGGGGGGAGTCCTACGAGCAGTACTTC.

This clonotype has more than one count but fewer than ten. V usage is TRBV7-6 and J usage is TRBJ2-1; perhaps TRBD1 as D (5 bases). Deletions cut 3 bases from V and 6 bases from J, with 18 bases between. This CDR3 spans 16 amino acids. Germline assignment: CDR1 SGHVS and CDR2 FNYEAQ. The CDR3 DNA sequence: TGTGCCAGCAGCTTGGGCCCGGCAGGGCAACTCAATGAGCAGTTCTTC. Amino acid sequence: CASSLGPAGQLNEQFF.

The CDR3, as DNA: TGTGCCAGCTCACAAGCAGGGGGACCTGGAAACACCATATATTTT. This sequence encodes CASSQAGGPGNTIYF. The V and J genes are TRBV18 and TRBJ1-3; the match to TRBD1 covers 7 bases. J lost 2 bases, V lost 4 bases, and 5 bases had no gene match. CDR1 and CDR2 from the germline V gene are KGHSH and LQKENI. The CDR3 is 15 residues long.

In its sample, this clonotype was seen a few times. V is TRBV5-1 and J is TRBJ2-7; 9 positions agree with TRBD1. CDR3 length equals 14 residues. Germline CDR1 is SGHRS and CDR2 is YFSETQ. With V trimmed by 5 bases and J by 2 bases, 5 bases remained unmatched. The CDR3 protein is CASRLTGGTYEQYF. DNA for the CDR3: TGCGCCAGCAGGTTAACAGGGGGCACCTACGAGCAGTACTTC.

Only a few counts were recorded for this clonotype. The rearrangement joins TRBV5-1 to TRBJ2-3; 12 positions match TRBD2. V lost 3 bases and J lost 2; bases outside the gene matches: 10. CDR1 SGHRS and CDR2 YFSETQ come from the germline V gene. The CDR3 is made up of 18 amino acids. This chain's CDR3 is CASSSELLAGGVTDTQYF. The DNA of the CDR3 is TGCGCCAGCAGCTCTGAACTACTAGCGGGGGGTGTCACAGATACGCAGTATTTT.

The V gene is TRBV19, the J gene TRBJ2-1; a possible D gene is TRBD2 (6 bases). The CDR3 spans 17 residues. Per the germline V gene, CDR1 is LNHDA and CDR2 is SQIVND (reference sequence). Between the trimmed V and J ends, which lost 2 bases and 3 bases, there was a span of 17 bases. In nucleotides, the CDR3 is TGTGCCAGTAGTATAACCCCGATGACTAGTGTCTACAATGAGCAGTTCTTC. It codes for CASSITPMTSVYNEQFF.